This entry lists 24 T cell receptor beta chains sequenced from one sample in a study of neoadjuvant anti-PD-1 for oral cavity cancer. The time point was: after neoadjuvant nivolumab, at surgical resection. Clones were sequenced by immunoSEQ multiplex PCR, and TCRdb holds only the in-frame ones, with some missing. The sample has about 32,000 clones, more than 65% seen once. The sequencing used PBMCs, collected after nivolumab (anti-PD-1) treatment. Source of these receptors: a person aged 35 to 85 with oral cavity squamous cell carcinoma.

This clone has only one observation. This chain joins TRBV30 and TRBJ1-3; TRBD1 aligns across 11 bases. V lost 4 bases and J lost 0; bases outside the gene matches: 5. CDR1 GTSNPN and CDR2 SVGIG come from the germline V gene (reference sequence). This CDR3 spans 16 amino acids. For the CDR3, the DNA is TGTGCCTGGACCCCCGGGACAGGGGGCTCTGGAAACACCATATATTTT. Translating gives CAWTPGTGGSGNTIYF. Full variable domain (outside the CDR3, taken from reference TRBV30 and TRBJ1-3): SQTIHQWPATLVQPVGSPLSLECTVEGTSNPNLYWYRQAAGRGLQLLFYSVGIGQISSEVPQNLSASRPQDRQFILSSKKLLLSDSGFYLCAWTPGTGGSGNTIYFGEGSWLTVV.

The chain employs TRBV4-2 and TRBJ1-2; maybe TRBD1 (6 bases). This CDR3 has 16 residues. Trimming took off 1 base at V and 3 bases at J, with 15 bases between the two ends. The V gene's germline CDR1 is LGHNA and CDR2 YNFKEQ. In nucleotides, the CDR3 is TGTGCCAGCAGCCAAGTATCGGGGGCTGGTGACTATGGCTACACCTTC. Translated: CASSQVSGAGDYGYTF.

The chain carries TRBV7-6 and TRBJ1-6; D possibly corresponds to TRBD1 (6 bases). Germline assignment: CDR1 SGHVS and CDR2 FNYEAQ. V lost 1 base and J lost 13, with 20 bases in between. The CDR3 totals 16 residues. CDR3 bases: TGTGCCAGCAGCTTAGAACCAGGGACATCGCTTCAGCCCCTCCACTTT. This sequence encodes CASSLEPGTSLQPLHF.

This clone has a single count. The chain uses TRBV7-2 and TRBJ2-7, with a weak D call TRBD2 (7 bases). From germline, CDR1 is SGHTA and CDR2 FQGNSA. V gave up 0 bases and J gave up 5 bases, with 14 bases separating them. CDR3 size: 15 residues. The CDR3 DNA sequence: TGTGCCAGCAGCTTAGCGCGCGGGGGCCGCAACGAGCAGTACTTC. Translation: CASSLARGGRNEQYF.

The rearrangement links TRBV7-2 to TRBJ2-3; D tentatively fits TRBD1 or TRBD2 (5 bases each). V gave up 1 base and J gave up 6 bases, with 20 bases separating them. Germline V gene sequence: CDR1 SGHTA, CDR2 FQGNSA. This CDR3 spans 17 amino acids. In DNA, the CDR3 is TGTGCCAGCAGCTTAGGGGGCGGTGCCACCGGGATGGATACGCAGTATTTT. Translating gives CASSLGGGATGMDTQYF.

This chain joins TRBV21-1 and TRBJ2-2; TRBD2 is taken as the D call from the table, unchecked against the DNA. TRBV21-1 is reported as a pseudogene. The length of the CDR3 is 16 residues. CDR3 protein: CASSSPGTANTGELFF. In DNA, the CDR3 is TGTGCCAGCAGCTCTCCCGGTACGGCGAACACCGGGGAGCTGTTTTTT.

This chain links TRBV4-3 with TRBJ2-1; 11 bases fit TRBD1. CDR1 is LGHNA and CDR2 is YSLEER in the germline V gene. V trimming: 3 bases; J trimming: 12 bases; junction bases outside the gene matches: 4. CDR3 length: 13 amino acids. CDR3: CASSQTGTGGQFF. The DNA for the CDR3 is TGCGCCAGCAGCCAGACCGGGACAGGGGGGCAGTTCTTC.

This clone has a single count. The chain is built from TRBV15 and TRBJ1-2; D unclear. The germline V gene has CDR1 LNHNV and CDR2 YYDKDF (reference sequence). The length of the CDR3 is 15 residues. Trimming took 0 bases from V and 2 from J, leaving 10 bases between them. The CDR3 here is CATSRERTENYGYTF. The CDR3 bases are TGTGCCACCAGCAGAGAAAGGACGGAGAACTATGGCTACACCTTC.

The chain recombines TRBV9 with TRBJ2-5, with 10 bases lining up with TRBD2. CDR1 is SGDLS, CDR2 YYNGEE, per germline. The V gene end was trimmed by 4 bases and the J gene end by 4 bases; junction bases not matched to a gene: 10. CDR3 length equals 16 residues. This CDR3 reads CASSLGSGGAIETQYF. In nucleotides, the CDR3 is TGTGCCAGCAGCTTGGGGAGCGGGGGGGCCATAGAGACCCAGTACTTC. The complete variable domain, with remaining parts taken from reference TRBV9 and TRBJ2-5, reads DSGVTQTPKHLITATGQRVTLRCSPRSGDLSVYWYQQSLDQGLQFLIQYYNGEERAKGNILERFSAQQFPDLHSELNLSSLELGDSALYFCASSLGSGGAIETQYFGPGTRLLVL.

The CDR3 is CASSASGTVYGYTF. DNA for the CDR3: TGTGCCAGCAGCGCTTCGGGGACAGTCTATGGCTACACCTTC. The J gene is TRBJ1-2, the V gene TRBV9; the match to TRBD1 covers 7 bases. The V segment lost 3 bases and the J segment 4 bases; nucleotides outside the gene matches: 6. Germline CDR1 reads SGDLS; CDR2 reads YYNGEE. CDR3 size: 14 residues.

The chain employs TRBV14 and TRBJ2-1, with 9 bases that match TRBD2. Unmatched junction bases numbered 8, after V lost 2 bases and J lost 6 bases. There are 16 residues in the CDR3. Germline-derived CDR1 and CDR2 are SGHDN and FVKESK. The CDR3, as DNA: TGTGCCAGCAGCCAATGGAGCGGGGGGCCACTCAATGAGCAGTTCTTC. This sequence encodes CASSQWSGGPLNEQFF. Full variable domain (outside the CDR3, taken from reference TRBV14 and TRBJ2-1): EAGVTQFPSHSVIEKGQTVTLRCDPISGHDNLYWYRRVMGKEIKFLLHFVKESKQDESGMPNNRFLAERTGGTYSTLKVQPAELEDSGVYFCASSQWSGGPLNEQFFGPGTRLTVL.

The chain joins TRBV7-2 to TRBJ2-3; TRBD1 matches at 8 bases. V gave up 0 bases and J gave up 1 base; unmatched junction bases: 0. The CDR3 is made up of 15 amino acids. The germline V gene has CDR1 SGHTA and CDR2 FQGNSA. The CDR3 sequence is CASSLAGQGTDTQYF. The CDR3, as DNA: TGTGCCAGCAGCTTAGCGGGACAGGGCACAGATACGCAGTATTTT.

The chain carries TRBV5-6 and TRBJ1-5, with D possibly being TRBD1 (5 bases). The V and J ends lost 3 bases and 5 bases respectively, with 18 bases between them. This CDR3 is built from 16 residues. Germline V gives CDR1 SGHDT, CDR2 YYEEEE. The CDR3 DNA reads TGTGCCAGCAGCTCTGCTTTGGGGGGGGTGGATCAGCCCCAGCATTTT. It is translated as CASSSALGGVDQPQHF.

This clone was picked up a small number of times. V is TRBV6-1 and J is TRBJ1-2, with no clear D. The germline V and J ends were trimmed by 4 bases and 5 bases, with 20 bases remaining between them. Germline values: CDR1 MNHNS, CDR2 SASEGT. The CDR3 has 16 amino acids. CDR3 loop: CASSAGPITGLYGYTF. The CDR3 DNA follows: TGTGCCAGCAGTGCCGGACCTATAACGGGCCTATATGGCTACACCTTC.

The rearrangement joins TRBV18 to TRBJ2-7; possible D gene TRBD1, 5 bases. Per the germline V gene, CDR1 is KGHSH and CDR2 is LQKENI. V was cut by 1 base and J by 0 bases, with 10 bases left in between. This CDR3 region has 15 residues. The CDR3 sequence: CASSPRVDSSYEQYF. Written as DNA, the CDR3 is TGTGCCAGCTCACCACGCGTAGACAGCTCCTACGAGCAGTACTTC.

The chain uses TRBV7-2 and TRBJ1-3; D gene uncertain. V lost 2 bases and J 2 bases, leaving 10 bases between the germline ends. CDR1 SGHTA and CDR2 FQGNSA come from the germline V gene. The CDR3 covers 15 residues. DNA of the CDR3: TGTGCCAGCAGCTTATCCGGGTTCCCTGGAAACACCATATATTTT. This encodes CASSLSGFPGNTIYF.

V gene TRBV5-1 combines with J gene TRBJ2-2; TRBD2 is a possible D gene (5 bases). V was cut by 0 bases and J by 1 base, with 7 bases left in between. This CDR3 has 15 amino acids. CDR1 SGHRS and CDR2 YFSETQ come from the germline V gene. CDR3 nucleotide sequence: TGCGCCAGCAGCTTGGCCGGGGTGAACACCGGGGAGCTGTTTTTT. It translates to CASSLAGVNTGELFF.

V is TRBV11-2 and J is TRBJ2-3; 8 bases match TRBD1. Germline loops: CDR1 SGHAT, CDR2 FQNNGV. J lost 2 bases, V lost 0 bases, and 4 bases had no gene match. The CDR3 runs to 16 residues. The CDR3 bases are TGTGCCAGCAGCTTAGATCAGGGGGCGATCACAGATACGCAGTATTTT. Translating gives CASSLDQGAITDTQYF.

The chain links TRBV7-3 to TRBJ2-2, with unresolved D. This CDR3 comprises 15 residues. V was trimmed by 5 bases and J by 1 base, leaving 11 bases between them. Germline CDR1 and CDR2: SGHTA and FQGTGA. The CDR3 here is CASSPRSMNTGELFF. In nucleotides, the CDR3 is TGTGCCAGCAGCCCCAGGTCTATGAACACCGGGGAGCTGTTTTTT.

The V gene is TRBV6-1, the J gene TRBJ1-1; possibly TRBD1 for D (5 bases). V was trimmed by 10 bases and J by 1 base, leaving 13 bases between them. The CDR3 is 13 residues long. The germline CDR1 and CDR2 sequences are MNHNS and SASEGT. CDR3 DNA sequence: TGTGCCACCCGAGCGGGGGGGAACACTGAAGCTTTCTTT. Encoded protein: CATRAGGNTEAFF.

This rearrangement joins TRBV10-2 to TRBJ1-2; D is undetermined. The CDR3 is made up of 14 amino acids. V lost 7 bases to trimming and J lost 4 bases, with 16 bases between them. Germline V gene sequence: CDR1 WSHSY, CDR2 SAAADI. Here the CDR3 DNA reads TGCGCCAGCACCGACGGCTCCGGAGGCTATGGCTACACCTTC. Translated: CASTDGSGGYGYTF.

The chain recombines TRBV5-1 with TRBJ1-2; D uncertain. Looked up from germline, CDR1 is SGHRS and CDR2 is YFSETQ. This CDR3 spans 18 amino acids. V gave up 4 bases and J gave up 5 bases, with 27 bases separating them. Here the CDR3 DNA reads TGCGCCAGCAGCGCACCCCAGTTTCCAGGACTTCGTCAATATGGCTACACCTTC. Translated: CASSAPQFPGLRQYGYTF.

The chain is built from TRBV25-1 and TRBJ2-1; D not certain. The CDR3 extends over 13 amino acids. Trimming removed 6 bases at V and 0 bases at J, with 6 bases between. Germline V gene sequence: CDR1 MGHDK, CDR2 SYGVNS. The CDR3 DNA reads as TGTGCCAGCAGGGGAAGCTCCTACAATGAGCAGTTCTTC. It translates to CASRGSSYNEQFF.

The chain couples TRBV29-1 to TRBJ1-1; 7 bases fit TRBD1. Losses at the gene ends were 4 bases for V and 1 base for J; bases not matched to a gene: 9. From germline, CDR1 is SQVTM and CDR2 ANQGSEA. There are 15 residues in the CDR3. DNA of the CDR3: TGCAGCGTTGTAGGAGGAGACAGGGCGAACACTGAAGCTTTCTTT. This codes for CSVVGGDRANTEAFF.